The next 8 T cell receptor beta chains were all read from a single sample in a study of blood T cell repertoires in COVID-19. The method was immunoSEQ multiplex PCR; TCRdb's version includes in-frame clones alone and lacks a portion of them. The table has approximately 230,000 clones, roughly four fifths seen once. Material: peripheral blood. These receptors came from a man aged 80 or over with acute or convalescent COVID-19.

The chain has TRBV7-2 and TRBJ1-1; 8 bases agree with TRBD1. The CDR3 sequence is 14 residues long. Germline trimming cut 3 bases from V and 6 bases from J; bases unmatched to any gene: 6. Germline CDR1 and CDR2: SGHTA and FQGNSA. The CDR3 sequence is CASSLPDRGPEAFF. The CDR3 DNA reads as TGTGCCAGCAGCTTGCCCGACAGGGGCCCTGAAGCTTTCTTT. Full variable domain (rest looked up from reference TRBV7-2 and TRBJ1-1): GAGVSQSPSNKVTEKGKDVELRCDPISGHTALYWYRQSLGQGLEFLIYFQGNSAPDKSGLPSDRFSAERTGGSVSTLTIQRTQQEDSAVYLCASSLPDRGPEAFFGQGTRLTVV.

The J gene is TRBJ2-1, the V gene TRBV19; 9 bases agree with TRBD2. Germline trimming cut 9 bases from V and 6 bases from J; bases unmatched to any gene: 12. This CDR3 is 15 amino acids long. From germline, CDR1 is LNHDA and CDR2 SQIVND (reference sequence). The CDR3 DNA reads TGTGCCAGCGCCTCGAAGCGGGAGGCTTTCAATGAGCAGTTCTTC. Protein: CASASKREAFNEQFF.

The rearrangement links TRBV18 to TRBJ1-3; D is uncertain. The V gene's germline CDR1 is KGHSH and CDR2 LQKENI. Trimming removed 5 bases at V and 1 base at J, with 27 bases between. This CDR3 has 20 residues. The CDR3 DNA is TGTGCCAGCTCATCCTTAGAGGCCGTACCCCCCGGTGCTTCTGGAAACACCATATATTTT. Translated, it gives CASSSLEAVPPGASGNTIYF.

The CDR3 spells CATSRVGRGQETQYF. DNA for the CDR3: TGTGCCACCAGCAGAGTAGGGAGGGGTCAAGAGACCCAGTACTTC. The gene calls are TRBV15 and TRBJ2-5; 7 bases match TRBD2. The germline V gene has CDR1 LNHNV and CDR2 YYDKDF (reference sequence). This CDR3 has 15 amino acids. Trimming cost V 1 base and J 2 bases; bases outside gene matches: 4.

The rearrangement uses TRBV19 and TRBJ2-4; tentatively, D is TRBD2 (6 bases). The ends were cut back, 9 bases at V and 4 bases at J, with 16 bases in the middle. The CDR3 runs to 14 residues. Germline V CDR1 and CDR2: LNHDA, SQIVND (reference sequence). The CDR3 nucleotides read TGTGCCAGCCTCGGGGCGGGATCTAAAAACATTCAGTACTTC. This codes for CASLGAGSKNIQYF.

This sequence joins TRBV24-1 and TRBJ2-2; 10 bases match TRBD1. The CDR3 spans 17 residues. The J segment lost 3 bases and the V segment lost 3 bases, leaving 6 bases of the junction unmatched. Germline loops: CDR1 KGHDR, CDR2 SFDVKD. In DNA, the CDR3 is TGTGCCACCAGTGATAGGGGGACAGGGGTTTACACCGGGGAGCTGTTTTTT. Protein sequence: CATSDRGTGVYTGELFF.

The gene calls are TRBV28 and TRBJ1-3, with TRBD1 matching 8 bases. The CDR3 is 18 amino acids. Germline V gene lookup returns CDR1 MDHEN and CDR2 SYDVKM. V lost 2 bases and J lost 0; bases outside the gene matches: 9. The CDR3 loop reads CASSLRRGQGGSGNTIYF. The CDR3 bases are TGTGCCAGCAGTTTACGCAGGGGGCAGGGAGGCTCTGGAAACACCATATATTTT.

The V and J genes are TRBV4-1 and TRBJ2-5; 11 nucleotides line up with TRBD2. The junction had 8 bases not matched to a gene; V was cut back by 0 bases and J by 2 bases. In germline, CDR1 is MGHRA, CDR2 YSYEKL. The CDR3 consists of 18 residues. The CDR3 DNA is TGCGCCAGCAGCCAAGATAGGGGGACTAGCGGCCCACAAGAGACCCAGTACTTC. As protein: CASSQDRGTSGPQETQYF.